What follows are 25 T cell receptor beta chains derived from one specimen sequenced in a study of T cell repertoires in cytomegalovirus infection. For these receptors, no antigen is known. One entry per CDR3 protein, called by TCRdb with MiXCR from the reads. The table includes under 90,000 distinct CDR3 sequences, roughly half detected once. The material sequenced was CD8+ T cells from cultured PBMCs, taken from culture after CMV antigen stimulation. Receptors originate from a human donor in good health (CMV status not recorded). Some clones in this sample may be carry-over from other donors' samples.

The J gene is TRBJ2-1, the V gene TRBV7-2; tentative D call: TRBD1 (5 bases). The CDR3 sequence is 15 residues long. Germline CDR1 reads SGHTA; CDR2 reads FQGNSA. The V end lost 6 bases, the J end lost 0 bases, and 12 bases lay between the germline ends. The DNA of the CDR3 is TGTGCCAGCAGAACGACAGAGAGCTCCTACAATGAGCAGTTCTTC. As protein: CASRTTESSYNEQFF.

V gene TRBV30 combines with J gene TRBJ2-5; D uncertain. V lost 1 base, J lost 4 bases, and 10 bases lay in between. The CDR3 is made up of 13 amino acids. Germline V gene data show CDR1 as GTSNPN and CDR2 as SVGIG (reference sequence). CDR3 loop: CAWSGWVGETQYF. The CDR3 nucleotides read TGTGCCTGGAGTGGTTGGGTGGGAGAGACCCAGTACTTC.

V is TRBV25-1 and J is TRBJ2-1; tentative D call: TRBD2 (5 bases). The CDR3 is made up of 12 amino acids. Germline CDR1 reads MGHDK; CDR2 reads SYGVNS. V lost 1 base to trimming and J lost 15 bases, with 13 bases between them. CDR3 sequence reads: CASSELSSVLFF. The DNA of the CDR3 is TGTGCCAGCAGTGAATTAAGTAGCGTCTTGTTCTTC.

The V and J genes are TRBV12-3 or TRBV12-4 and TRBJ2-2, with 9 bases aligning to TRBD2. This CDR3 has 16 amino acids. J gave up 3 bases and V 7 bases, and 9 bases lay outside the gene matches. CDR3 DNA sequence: TGTGCCAGCACCCCAGGAGCGGGGGGTTACACCGGGGAGCTGTTTTTT. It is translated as CASTPGAGGYTGELFF.

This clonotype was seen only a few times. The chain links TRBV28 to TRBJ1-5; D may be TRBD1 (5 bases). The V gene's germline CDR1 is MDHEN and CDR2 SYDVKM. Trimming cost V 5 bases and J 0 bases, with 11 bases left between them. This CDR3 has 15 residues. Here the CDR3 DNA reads TGTGCCAGCAGTAGGGTACAGGATAGCAATCAGCCCCAGCATTTT. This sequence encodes CASSRVQDSNQPQHF.

CDR3 loop: CASSLGLEGEETQYF. In nucleotides, the CDR3 is TGTGCCAGCAGCTTGGGTCTGGAGGGCGAGGAGACCCAGTACTTC. This chain uses TRBV7-2 with TRBJ2-5, with a tentative D call TRBD2 (6 bases). In germline, CDR1 is SGHTA, CDR2 FQGNSA. The V and J ends lost 3 bases and 5 bases respectively, with 16 bases between them. The CDR3 sequence is 15 residues long.

CDR3 residues: CSAEGGYEQYF. The CDR3 nucleotides read TGCAGTGCTGAAGGGGGCTACGAGCAGTACTTC. The genes are TRBV20-1 and TRBJ2-7; maybe TRBD1 (6 bases). The CDR3 is made up of 11 amino acids. With 5 bases removed from V and 3 bases from J, the gap between germline ends came to 8 bases. The germline CDR1 and CDR2 sequences are DFQATT and SNEGSKA (reference sequence).

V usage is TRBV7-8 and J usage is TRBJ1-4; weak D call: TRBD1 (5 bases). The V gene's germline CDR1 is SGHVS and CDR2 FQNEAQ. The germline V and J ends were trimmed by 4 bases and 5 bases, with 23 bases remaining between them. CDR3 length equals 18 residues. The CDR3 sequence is CASSSREPIPRSNEKLFF. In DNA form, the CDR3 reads TGTGCCAGCAGCTCCAGGGAACCCATTCCCCGGTCGAATGAAAAACTGTTTTTT.

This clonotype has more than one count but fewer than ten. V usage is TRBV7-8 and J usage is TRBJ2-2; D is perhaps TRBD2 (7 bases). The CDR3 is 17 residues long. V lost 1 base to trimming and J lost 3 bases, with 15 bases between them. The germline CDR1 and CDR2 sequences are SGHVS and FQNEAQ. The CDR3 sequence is CASSLVLGGADTGELFF. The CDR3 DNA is TGTGCCAGCAGCTTAGTTCTAGGGGGGGCCGACACCGGGGAGCTGTTTTTT.

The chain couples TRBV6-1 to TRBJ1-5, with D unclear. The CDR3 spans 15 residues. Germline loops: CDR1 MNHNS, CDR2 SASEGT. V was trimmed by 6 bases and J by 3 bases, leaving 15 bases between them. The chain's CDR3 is CASRGGWWNNQPQHF. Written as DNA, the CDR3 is TGTGCCAGCAGGGGAGGGTGGTGGAACAATCAGCCCCAGCATTTT.

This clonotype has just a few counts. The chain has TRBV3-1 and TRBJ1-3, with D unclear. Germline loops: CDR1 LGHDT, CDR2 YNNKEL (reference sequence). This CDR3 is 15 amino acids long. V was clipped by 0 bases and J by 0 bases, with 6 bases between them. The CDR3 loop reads CASSQDGYSGNTIYF. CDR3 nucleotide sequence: TGTGCCAGCAGCCAAGACGGATACTCTGGAAACACCATATATTTT.

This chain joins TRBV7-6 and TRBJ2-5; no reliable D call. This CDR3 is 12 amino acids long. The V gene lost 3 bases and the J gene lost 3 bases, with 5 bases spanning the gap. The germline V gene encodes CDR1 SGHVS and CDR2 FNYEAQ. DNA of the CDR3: TGTGCCAGCAGCTTCCGGGAAGAGACCCAGTACTTC. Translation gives CASSFREETQYF.

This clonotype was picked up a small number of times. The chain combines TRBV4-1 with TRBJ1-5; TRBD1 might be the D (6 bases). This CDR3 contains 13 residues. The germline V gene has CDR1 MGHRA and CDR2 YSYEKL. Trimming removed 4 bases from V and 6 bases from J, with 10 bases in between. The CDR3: CASSRLRGQPQHF. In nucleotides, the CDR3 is TGCGCCAGCAGCCGCCTCAGGGGTCAGCCCCAGCATTTT.

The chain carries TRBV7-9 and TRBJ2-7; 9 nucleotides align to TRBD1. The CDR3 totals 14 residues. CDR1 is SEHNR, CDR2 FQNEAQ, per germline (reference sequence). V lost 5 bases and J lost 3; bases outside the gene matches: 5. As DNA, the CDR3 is TGTGCCAGCAGCCCGCTGACAGGGGGCTACGAGCAGTACTTC. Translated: CASSPLTGGYEQYF.

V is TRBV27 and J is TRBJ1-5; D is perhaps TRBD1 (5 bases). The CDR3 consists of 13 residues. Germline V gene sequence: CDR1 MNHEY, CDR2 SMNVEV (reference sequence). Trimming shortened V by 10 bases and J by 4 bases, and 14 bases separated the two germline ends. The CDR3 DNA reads TGTGCCACCGGCGCAGGGCTAAATCAGCCCCAGCATTTT. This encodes CATGAGLNQPQHF.

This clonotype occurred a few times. The CDR3 coding sequence is TGTGCCAGCAGCTACGGGACCACCTCCACAGATACGCAGTATTTT. Its protein is CASSYGTTSTDTQYF. The rearrangement links TRBV11-2 to TRBJ2-3; D is tentatively TRBD1 or TRBD2 (5 bases each). The CDR3 totals 15 residues. Germline values: CDR1 SGHAT, CDR2 FQNNGV. Trimming stripped 4 bases from V and 2 bases from J, with 13 bases between.

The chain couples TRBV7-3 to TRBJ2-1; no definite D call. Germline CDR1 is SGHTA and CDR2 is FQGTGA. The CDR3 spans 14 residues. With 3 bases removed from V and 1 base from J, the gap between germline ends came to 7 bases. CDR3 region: CASSLSPSYNEQFF. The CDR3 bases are TGTGCCAGCAGCTTGAGTCCTTCCTACAATGAGCAGTTCTTC.

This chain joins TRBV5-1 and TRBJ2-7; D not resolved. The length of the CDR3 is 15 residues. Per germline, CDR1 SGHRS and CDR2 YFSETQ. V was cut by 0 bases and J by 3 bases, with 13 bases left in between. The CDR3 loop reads CASSLEVAIFYEQYF. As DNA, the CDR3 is TGCGCCAGCAGCTTGGAGGTAGCAATATTCTACGAGCAGTACTTC.

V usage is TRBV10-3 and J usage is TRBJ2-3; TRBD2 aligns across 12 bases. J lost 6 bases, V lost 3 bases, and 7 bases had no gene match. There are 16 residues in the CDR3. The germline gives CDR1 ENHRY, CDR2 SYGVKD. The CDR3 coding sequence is TGTGCCATCAGTGATCTAGCGGGGGGGCGATCGGATACGCAGTATTTT. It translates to CAISDLAGGRSDTQYF.

The CDR3 nucleotides are TGCGCCAGCACGGATTTGATTAACACTGAAGCTTTCTTT. The encoded protein is CASTDLINTEAFF. The chain joins TRBV10-2 to TRBJ1-1, with no clear D. The germline V gene has CDR1 WSHSY and CDR2 SAAADI. The CDR3 spans 13 residues. The V and J ends lost 7 bases and 2 bases respectively, with 11 bases between them.

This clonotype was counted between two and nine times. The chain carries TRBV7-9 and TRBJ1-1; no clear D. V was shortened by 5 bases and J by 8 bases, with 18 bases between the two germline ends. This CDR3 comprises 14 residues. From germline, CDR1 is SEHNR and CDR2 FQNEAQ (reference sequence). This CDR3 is CASSTLEAGREAFF. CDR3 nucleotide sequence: TGTGCCAGCAGCACCCTAGAGGCAGGTAGGGAAGCTTTCTTT.

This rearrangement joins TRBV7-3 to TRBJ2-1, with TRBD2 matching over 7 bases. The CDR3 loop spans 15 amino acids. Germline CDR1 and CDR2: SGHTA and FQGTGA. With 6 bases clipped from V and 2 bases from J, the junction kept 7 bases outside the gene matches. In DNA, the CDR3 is TGTGCCAGCAGTGCGGGGGATATCACCTACAATGAGCAGTTCTTC. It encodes CASSAGDITYNEQFF.

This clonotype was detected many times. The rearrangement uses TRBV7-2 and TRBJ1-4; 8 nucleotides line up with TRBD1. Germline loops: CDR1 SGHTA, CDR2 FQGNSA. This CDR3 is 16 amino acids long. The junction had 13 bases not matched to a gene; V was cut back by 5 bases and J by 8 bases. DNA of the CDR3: TGTGCCAGCAGCCCCTCCCCTGGACAGGGACGCGAAAAACTGTTTTTT. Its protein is CASSPSPGQGREKLFF.

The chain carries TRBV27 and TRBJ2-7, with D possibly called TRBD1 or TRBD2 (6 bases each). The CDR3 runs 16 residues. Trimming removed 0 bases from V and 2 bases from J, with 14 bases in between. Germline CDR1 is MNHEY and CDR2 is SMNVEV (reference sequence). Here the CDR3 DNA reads TGTGCCAGCAGTTTATCTCGGGGGCACATGCCCTACGAGCAGTACTTC. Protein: CASSLSRGHMPYEQYF.

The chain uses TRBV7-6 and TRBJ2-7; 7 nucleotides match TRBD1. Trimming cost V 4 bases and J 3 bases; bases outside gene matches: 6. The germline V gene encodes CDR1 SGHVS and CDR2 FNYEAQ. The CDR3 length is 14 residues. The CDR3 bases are TGTGCCAGCAGCTCCCGGACAGGCTTCTACGAGCAGTACTTC. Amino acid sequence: CASSSRTGFYEQYF.